This T cell receptor (beta chain) was found in a study of blood T cell repertoires in COVID-19. The overall study: COVID-19 samples, acute and convalescent, were from the United States, Italy and Spain. The analysed material was cDNA or gDNA that came from T cells, B-cell-depleted T cells, or PBMCs.

The ends were cut back, 0 bases at V and 9 bases at J, with 16 bases in the middle. Germline V CDR1 and CDR2: SGHDT, YYEEEE. CDR3 size: 14 residues. Original handling: The assay estimated nucleated cells by amplifying reference gene primers. Using immunoSEQ multiplex PCR, the repertoire was profiled, and TCRdb retains in-frame clones only, with some absent. The DNA was the basis for D and trimming; V, J and clone size are from that table. This table has tens of thousands of clones, 88% appearing once. This clone turned up a few times. This receptor was obtained from a woman aged 80 or older with active COVID-19. The rearrangement joins TRBV5-6 to TRBJ2-7, with D possibly TRBD2 on 5 matching bases. Sequencing input: peripheral blood. The CDR3 coding sequence is TGTGCCAGCAGCTTGGCCGGTGCGGGCGCGGGGCAGTACTTC. Its protein is CASSLAGAGAGQYF.